This record looks at one TCR beta chain sequence and its context. No cognate antigen has been identified for it. No clone much larger than this one lies a single base away; base qualities are absent. Taken with the paper, the label for time point translates to: healthy volunteer bleed at 2 weeks. Total RNA was extracted from unfractionated whole blood collected in Tempus Blood RNA tubes. As TCR sequencing controls, a few healthy volunteers were used, with blood taken at day 0, 2 weeks and 6 weeks. Preparation of the library involved RACE. For sequencing, a NextSeq 500 was employed. During library preparation, unique molecular identifiers were attached to individual cDNA molecules so that TCRs could be counted in a quantitative, reproducible way. Regarding the original processing steps: The median number of TCRs per sample was approximately 93,000, ranging from about 20,000 to 750,000. The Decombinator software suite was used to annotate V, J and CDR3 in the TCR reads. For PS versus PT1 abundance plots, all samples were subsampled to the same number of TCRs (28,000). Expanded TCRs were defined as absent before sensitization and observed at least eight times at the 2-week time point. The raw public data were reprocessed by TCRdb itself: fastp quality trimming at Q25, MiXCR clonotype calling, in-frame beta chains only. Rows matching on CDR3 protein sequence are summarized as one entry with the most common DNA and genes. The V and J calls follow TCRdb's processing rather than the paper's. Here the sample has tens of thousands of distinct CDR3 sequences; 4.3% occur a single time. In total, the top ten clones hold about 1.5% of the sample.

The data were taken from a study of human T cells and chemical hapten exposure (dated by TCRdb to about 2021). About the full investigation: Libraries were pooled for sequencing, and variation in per-sample TCR yields was attributed mainly to small differences in library volumes within the pool. Peripheral blood TCR repertoire changes were tracked in vivo in alopecia patients during primary and secondary sensitization to the hapten diphenylcyclopropenone (DPC). From each blood RNA sample, both TCR alpha and TCR beta chains were sequenced. Findings and caveats that apply to the study as a whole: The number of TCRs above 1 in 1000 frequency did not change with DPC sensitization; there was no evidence of global repertoire structure alterations. Repeated subsampling changed both the strength of the expansion versus patch-test correlation and the threshold at which that correlation became significant.

This sequence was found in a female donor in good health. Some clones in this sample may be carry-over from other donors' samples. The specimen sequenced was whole blood.

The nucleotide sequence reads TGCGCCAGCACCCTGACTAGCGGGGGGACCGAGCAGTACTTC. Its translation reads: CASTLTSGGTEQYF. The V gene is TRBV5-1 and the J gene is TRBJ2-7, and 13 bases in between align with TRBD2. The germline V gene gives CDR1 as SGHRS and CDR2 as YFSETQ. V lost 6 bases and J lost 6 bases, and the count of bases not matched to a germline gene is 6. From its cysteine to its phenylalanine, the CDR3 spans 14 amino acids. Only CDR3 DNA remains: 42 bases, in frame from the first base.